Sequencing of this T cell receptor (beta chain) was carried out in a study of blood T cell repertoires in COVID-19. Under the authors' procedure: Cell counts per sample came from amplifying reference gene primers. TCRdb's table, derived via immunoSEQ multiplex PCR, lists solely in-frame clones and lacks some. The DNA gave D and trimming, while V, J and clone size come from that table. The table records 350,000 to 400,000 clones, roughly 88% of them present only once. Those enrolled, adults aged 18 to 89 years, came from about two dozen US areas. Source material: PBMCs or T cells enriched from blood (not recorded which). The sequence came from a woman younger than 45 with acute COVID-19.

In nucleotides, the CDR3 is TGTGCCAGTATCTCCGCCTGGGCTAGCGGGGGGGCCGGGGAGCTGTTTTTT. Its protein product is CASISAWASGGAGELFF. The chain recombines TRBV19 with TRBJ2-2; 12 bases match TRBD2. V trimming: 7 bases; J trimming: 6 bases; junction bases outside the gene matches: 12. Germline V gives CDR1 LNHDA, CDR2 SQIVND (reference sequence). The CDR3 sequence is 17 residues long.